Listed below are T cell receptor beta chains from one sample, sequenced in a study of shared clonotypes between healthy human individuals. The table came from immunoSEQ multiplex PCR; TCRdb's copy has only in-frame clones and leaves some out. The sample lists more than 2 million clones; about 94% were seen once. Sequences were obtained from naive CD8+ T cells sorted from blood. The receptors here all came from a man aged 18 to 29 in good health. The CDR3 runs from the conserved cysteine through the conserved F or W. Fields, in order: D gene, J gene, clone size, V gene, CDR3 DNA, CDR3 protein. The D gene is left open where the match is weak. Clone size, where shown, is once, few, many, or a class for clones that have expanded.

D: -; J: TRBJ2-7; size: -; V: TRBV7-2; DNA: TGTGCCAGCAGCTCATATGGACTTAAATACGAGCAGTACTTC; CDR3: CASSSYGLKYEQYF
D: -; J: TRBJ2-1; size: -; V: TRBV5-1; DNA: TGCGCCAGCAGCCCGGACGCTAATACCTACAATGAGCAGTTCTTC; CDR3: CASSPDANTYNEQFF
D: TRBD2; J: TRBJ2-7; size: -; V: TRBV5-6; DNA: TGTGCCAGCAGCTTGGGTGGCGGGAGCTCCTACGAGCAGTACTTC; CDR3: CASSLGGGSSYEQYF
D: TRBD2; J: TRBJ2-1; size: -; V: TRBV10-3; DNA: TGTGCCTCTAACTCCCTTGGGCGGGGAGGGAATGAGCAGTTCTTC; CDR3: CASNSLGRGGNEQFF
D: -; J: TRBJ2-6; size: -; V: TRBV30; DNA: TGTGCCTGGAGTGTAGGGGCAGGCCTTCCTCTCTCTGGGGCCAACGTCCTGACTTTC; CDR3: CAWSVGAGLPLSGANVLTF
D: -; J: TRBJ2-2; size: -; V: TRBV11-2; DNA: TGTGCCAGCAGCCCCTTAGACGGGGGAACCGGGGAGCTGTTTTTT; CDR3: CASSPLDGGTGELFF
D: -; J: TRBJ2-4; size: -; V: TRBV27; DNA: TGTGCCCCGCCTCCCCTGGGCAAAAACATTCAGTACTTC; CDR3: CAPPPLGKNIQYF
D: TRBD2; J: TRBJ2-2; size: -; V: TRBV4-3; DNA: TGCGCCAGCAGCCACGGGACTAGCCGGACCCCCGGGGAGCTGTTTTTT; CDR3: CASSHGTSRTPGELFF
D: TRBD2; J: TRBJ2-7; size: -; V: TRBV2; DNA: TGTGCCAGCGGGGGGGAGACAATGAGCCCCTACGAGCAGTACTTC; CDR3: CASGGETMSPYEQYF
D: -; J: TRBJ2-7; size: once; V: TRBV6-4; DNA: TGTGCCAGCAGGCCCCGGGAGCCCTACGAGCAGTACTTC; CDR3: CASRPREPYEQYF
D: -; J: TRBJ2-3; size: -; V: TRBV6-5; DNA: TGTGCCAGCAGTTACGGGGCCCCCGGGGATACGCAGTATTTT; CDR3: CASSYGAPGDTQYF
D: -; J: TRBJ2-2; size: -; V: TRBV27; DNA: TGTGCCAGCAGTCCCCTTGGGGTAGGGACCGGGGAGCTGTTTTTT; CDR3: CASSPLGVGTGELFF
D: TRBD2; J: TRBJ2-5; size: -; V: TRBV2; DNA: TGTGCCAGCACCGGAGGGACTACAGAGGTCGAGACCCAGTACTTC; CDR3: CASTGGTTEVETQYF
D: TRBD2; J: TRBJ2-1; size: -; V: TRBV7-2; DNA: TGTGCCAGCAGCTATCCCGGGACTAGGGACAATGAGCAGTTCTTC; CDR3: CASSYPGTRDNEQFF
D: -; J: TRBJ2-6; size: -; V: TRBV7-8; DNA: TGTGCCAGCAGCTTCAAGGGAAACTCTGGGGCCAACGTCCTGACTTTC; CDR3: CASSFKGNSGANVLTF
D: TRBD2; J: TRBJ2-1; size: once; V: TRBV23-1; DNA: TGCGCCAGCAGTCACGCGAGCGGGAGGACTGAGCAGTTCTTC; CDR3: CASSHASGRTEQFF
D: TRBD2; J: TRBJ2-5; size: -; V: TRBV7-3; DNA: TGTGCCAGCAGCCCGAGTGGAGGGAGGGCAGAGACCCAGTACTTC; CDR3: CASSPSGGRAETQYF
D: TRBD1; J: TRBJ2-7; size: -; V: TRBV9; DNA: TGTGCCAGCAGCGGGACAGGGGGCGGCGAGCAGTACTTC; CDR3: CASSGTGGGEQYF
D: TRBD1; J: TRBJ2-7; size: -; V: TRBV7-8; DNA: TGTGCCAGCAGCCCTCCGGGACAGGGTTTGCACGAGCAGTACTTC; CDR3: CASSPPGQGLHEQYF
D: TRBD1; J: TRBJ1-2; size: -; V: TRBV4-1; DNA: TGCGCCAGCAGCCAACCTAGGACAGGGGGGAGCTATGGCTACACCTTC; CDR3: CASSQPRTGGSYGYTF
D: TRBD2; J: TRBJ2-3; size: once; V: TRBV29-1; DNA: TGCAGCGTGCCGGGACTAGCGGGAGGGCCAACAGATACGCAGTATTTT; CDR3: CSVPGLAGGPTDTQYF
D: TRBD1; J: TRBJ1-2; size: -; V: TRBV7-9; DNA: TGTGCCAGCAGCTTAGTGGGACAGGGTTACGGCTACACCTTC; CDR3: CASSLVGQGYGYTF
D: -; J: TRBJ2-5; size: few; V: TRBV30; DNA: TGTGCCTGGAGTGTGAGTACCGGAGGGGCCCAGTACTTC; CDR3: CAWSVSTGGAQYF
D: -; J: TRBJ1-4; size: -; V: TRBV15; DNA: TGTGCCACCAGCAGAGATCAGGGGATGGGTGAAAAACTGTTTTTT; CDR3: CATSRDQGMGEKLFF
D: -; J: TRBJ2-7; size: -; V: TRBV27; DNA: TGTGCCAGCAGTTTATCAGGCAGCTACGAGCAGTACTTC; CDR3: CASSLSGSYEQYF
D: -; J: TRBJ2-3; size: -; V: TRBV5-4; DNA: TGTGCCGGGGGCCGGGAAAGCACAGATACGCAGTATTTT; CDR3: CAGGRESTDTQYF
D: TRBD1; J: TRBJ2-5; size: -; V: TRBV9; DNA: TGTGCCAGCAGCCCCCTTGGTGGGACAGGGGGCGTTGAAATCCAAAAAGAGACCCAGTACTTC; CDR3: CASSPLGGTGGVEIQKETQYF
D: TRBD1; J: TRBJ2-1; size: -; V: TRBV27; DNA: TGTGCCAGCAGAACGGACAGGGGAAATTACAATGAGCAGTTCTTC; CDR3: CASRTDRGNYNEQFF
D: -; J: TRBJ2-2; size: -; V: TRBV27; DNA: TGTGCCAGCAGTATAATCACCGGGGAGCTGTTTTTT; CDR3: CASSIITGELFF